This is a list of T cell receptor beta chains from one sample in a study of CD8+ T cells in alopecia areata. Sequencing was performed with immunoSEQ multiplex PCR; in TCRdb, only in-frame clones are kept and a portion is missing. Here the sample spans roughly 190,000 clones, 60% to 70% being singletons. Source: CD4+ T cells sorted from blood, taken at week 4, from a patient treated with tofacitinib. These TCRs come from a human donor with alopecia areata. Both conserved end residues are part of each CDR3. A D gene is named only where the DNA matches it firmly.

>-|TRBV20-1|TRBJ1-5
CSARGGQGLHF
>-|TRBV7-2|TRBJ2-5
CASSQNGGSVQETQYF
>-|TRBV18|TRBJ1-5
CASSQTGNNQPQHF
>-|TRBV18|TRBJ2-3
CASSPAPTSTDTQYF
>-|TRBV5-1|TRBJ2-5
CASSLVPGTGETQYF
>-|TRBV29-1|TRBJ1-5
CSVRERSNQPQHF
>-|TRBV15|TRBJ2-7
CATSRDRPTEQYF
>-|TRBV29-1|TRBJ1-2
CSVGEGHPSGYTF
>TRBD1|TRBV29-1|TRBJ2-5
CSAGTGGGETQYF
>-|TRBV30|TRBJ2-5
CAWSVGVAALSDQYF
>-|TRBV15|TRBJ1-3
CATSRDLLSETLGNTIYF
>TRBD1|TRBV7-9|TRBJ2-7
CASSRGTGLDEQYF
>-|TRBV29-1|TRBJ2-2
CSAGPQGGELFF
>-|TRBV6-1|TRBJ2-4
CASSPRSLAKNIQYF
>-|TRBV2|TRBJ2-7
CASSEALGEQYF
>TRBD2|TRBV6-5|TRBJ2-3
CASSRTSGRTDTQYF
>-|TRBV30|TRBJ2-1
CAWSGGQGIRNEQFF
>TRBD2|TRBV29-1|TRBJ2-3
CSVLGGTSLTGDTQYF
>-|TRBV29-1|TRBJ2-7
CSVVATRPGSHEQYF
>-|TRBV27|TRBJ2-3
CASSLLSATDTQYF
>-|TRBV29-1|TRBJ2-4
CSVTNPPGVAKNIQYF
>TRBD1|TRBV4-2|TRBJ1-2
CASSQEAHGQGSGGYTF
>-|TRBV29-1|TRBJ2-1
CSVEGQARYNEQFF
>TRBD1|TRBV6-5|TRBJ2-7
CASSYRGGQGTGGQYF
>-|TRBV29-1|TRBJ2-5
CSGGNGETQYF
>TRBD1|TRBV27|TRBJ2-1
CASTPGTGTGIYNEQFF
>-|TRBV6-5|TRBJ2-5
CASTPAGKIKETQYF
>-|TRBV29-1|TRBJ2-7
CSILGGPSSYEQYF
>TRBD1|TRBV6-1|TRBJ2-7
CASSEGAERTGSSYEQYF
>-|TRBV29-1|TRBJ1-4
CSGRYGVGNEKLFF
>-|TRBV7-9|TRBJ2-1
CASSAAGIYNEQFF
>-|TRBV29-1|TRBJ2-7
CSALKDYEQYF
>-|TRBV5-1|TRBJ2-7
CASSLDSLYEQYF
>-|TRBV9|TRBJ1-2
CASSKAQGGYTF
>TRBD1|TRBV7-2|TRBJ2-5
CASSLASGTGQETQYF
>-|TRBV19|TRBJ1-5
CASSIVLGQRNQPQHF